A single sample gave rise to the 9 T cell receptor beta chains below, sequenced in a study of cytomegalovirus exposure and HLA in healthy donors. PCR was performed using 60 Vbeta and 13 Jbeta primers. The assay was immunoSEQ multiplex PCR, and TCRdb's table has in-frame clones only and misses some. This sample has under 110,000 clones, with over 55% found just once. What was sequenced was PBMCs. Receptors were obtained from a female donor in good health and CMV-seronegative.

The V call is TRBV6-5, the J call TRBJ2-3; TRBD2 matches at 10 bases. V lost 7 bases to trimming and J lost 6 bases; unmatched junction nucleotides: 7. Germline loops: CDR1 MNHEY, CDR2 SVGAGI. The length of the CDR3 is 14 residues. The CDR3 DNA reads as TGTGCCAGCAAACTAGCGGGAACGGTTGATACGCAGTATTTT. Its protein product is CASKLAGTVDTQYF.

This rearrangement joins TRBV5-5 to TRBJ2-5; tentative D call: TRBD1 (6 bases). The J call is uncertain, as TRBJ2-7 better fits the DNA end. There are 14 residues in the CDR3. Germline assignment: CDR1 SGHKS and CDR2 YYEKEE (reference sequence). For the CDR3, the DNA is TGTGCCAGCAGCCCCACAGGGAGCTCCTACGAGCAGTACTTC. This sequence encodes CASSPTGSSYEQYF.

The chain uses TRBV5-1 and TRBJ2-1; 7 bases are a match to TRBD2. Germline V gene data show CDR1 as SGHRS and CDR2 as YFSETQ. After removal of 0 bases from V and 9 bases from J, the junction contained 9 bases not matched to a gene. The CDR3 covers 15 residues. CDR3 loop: CASSLAGRATVEQFF. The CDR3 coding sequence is TGCGCCAGCAGCTTGGCAGGGAGGGCCACAGTTGAGCAGTTCTTC.

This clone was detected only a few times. In DNA form, the CDR3 reads TGTGCCAGCAGCTTAGACGGGGGGGCTCCACCTGAAGCTTTCTTT. Translated, it gives CASSLDGGAPPEAFF. This chain links TRBV7-9 with TRBJ1-1; D perhaps matches TRBD1 (6 bases). In germline, CDR1 is SEHNR, CDR2 FQNEAQ (reference sequence). CDR3 length equals 15 residues. V lost 1 base and J 6 bases, leaving 15 bases between the germline ends.

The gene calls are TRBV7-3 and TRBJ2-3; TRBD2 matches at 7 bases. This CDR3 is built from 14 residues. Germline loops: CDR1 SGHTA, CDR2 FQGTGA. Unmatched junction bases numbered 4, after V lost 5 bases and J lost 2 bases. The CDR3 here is CASSHGRTTDTQYF. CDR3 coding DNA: TGTGCCAGCAGCCACGGGAGGACCACAGATACGCAGTATTTT. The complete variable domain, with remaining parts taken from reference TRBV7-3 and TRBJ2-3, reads GAGVSQTPSNKVTEKGKYVELRCDPISGHTALYWYRQSLGQGPEFLIYFQGTGAADDSGLPNDRFFAVRPEGSVSTLKIQRTERGDSAVYLCASSHGRTTDTQYFGPGTRLTVL.

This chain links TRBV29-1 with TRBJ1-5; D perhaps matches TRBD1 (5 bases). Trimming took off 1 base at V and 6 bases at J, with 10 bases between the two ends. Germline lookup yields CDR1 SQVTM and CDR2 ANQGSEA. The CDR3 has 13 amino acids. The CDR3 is CSVEAGRGQPQHF. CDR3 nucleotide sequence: TGCAGCGTTGAAGCAGGGAGGGGTCAGCCCCAGCATTTT.

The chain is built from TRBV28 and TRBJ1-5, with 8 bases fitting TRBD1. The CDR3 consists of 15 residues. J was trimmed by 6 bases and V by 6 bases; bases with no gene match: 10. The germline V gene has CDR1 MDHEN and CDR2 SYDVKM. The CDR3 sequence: CASRLPGTGRQPQHF. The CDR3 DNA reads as TGTGCCAGCAGACTACCCGGGACAGGTCGTCAGCCCCAGCATTTT.

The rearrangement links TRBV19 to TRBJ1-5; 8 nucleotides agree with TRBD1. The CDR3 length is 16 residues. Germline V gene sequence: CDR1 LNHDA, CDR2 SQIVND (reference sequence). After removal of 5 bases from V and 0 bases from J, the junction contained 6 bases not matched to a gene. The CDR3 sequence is CASSATGGFSNQPQHF. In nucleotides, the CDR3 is TGTGCCAGTAGTGCCACAGGGGGTTTTAGCAATCAGCCCCAGCATTTT.

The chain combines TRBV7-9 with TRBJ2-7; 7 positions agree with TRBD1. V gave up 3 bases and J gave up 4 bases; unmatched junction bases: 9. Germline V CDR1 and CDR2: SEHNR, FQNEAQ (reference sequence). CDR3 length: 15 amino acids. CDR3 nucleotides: TGTGCCAGCAGCTTTCTATACAGGGGTATTTACGAGCAGTACTTC. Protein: CASSFLYRGIYEQYF.